A single TCR beta chain is shown here with its context. As yet, its antigen is unknown. Per germline, CDR1 LNHDA and CDR2 SQIVND (reference sequence). The CDR3 covers 16 residues. V shed 4 bases, J shed 0 bases, and the junction held 6 bases outside the gene matches. These data are taken from a study of T cell clones after liver transplantation. Whole-study context: Post-transplant blood was tracked for graft-donor-reactive T cell clones identified in a pre-transplant mixed lymphocyte reaction. Patients counted as tolerant after at least one year off all immunosuppression, enzymes not exceeding twice normal. Findings and caveats of the study: A larger donor-reactive than third-party decline suggested partial antigen-specific deletion. Small, mixed patient groups and varying post-transplant times limit these conclusions.

Assay: immunoSEQ multiplex PCR; the TCRdb copy retains only in-frame clones and omits some. The data hold fewer than 85,000 clones, with roughly 80% observed a single time. This TCR came from a human patient who received a liver transplant. A subset of T cells may come from the graft donor. Sequencing used CD4+ T cells from blood, obtained 12 months after liver transplant. This chain joins TRBV19 and TRBJ2-4; 7 nucleotides align to TRBD1. CDR3 sequence: CASSTGTVLAKNIQYF. The CDR3 region has the DNA TGTGCCAGTAGTACCGGGACAGTACTAGCCAAAAACATTCAGTACTTC.